Each of the 8 T cell receptor beta chains below was sequenced from the same sample in a study of blood T cell repertoires in COVID-19. Sequencing was performed with immunoSEQ multiplex PCR; in TCRdb, only in-frame clones are kept and a portion is missing. The sample has roughly 110,000 clones, about 93% seen once. The sample taken for sequencing was peripheral blood. The receptors were gathered from a young woman with acute or convalescent COVID-19.

The chain uses TRBV4-1 and TRBJ1-1, with D possibly being TRBD1 (6 bases). Germline assignment: CDR1 MGHRA and CDR2 YSYEKL. This CDR3 comprises 13 residues. Trimming removed 0 bases at V and 4 bases at J, with 6 bases between. The CDR3, as DNA: TGCGCCAGCAGCCAAGAAGGGGGCACTGAAGCTTTCTTT. The encoded protein is CASSQEGGTEAFF.

The chain couples TRBV29-1 to TRBJ1-1, with a weak D call TRBD1 (5 bases). Germline V CDR1 and CDR2: SQVTM, ANQGSEA. V was trimmed by 3 bases and J by 5 bases, leaving 7 bases between them. CDR3 length: 11 amino acids. The CDR3 nucleotides are TGCAGCGTTGAGGGGGGGACTGAAGCTTTCTTT. This gives the protein CSVEGGTEAFF.

The CDR3 DNA sequence: TGTGCCAGCAGCCGGGACAGGGGAAGGGGGCCCCAGCATTTT. It encodes CASSRDRGRGPQHF. This sequence joins TRBV28 and TRBJ1-5; 10 positions agree with TRBD1. The CDR3 runs to 14 residues. J was trimmed by 9 bases and V by 6 bases; bases with no gene match: 8. Germline assignment: CDR1 MDHEN and CDR2 SYDVKM.

The rearrangement joins TRBV28 to TRBJ2-1; D remains unclear. Germline-derived CDR1 and CDR2 are MDHEN and SYDVKM. V shed 8 bases and J shed 5 bases, with 10 bases lying between them. There are 12 residues in the CDR3. The CDR3 DNA is TGTGCCAGCGCGTTGGGCAACAATGAGCAGTTCTTC. This gives the protein CASALGNNEQFF.

In this sample, this clone turned up a few times. V gene TRBV7-3 combines with J gene TRBJ2-5, with D perhaps matching TRBD1 (5 bases). Between the trimmed V and J ends, which lost 6 bases and 0 bases, there was a span of 14 bases. This CDR3 has 15 residues. CDR1 SGHTA and CDR2 FQGTGA come from the germline V gene. CDR3 in DNA: TGTGCCAGCAGTCCCCAGGGTCTGTACCAAGAGACCCAGTACTTC. Encoded protein: CASSPQGLYQETQYF.

The genes are TRBV7-9 and TRBJ1-2; D is ambiguous. The ends were cut back, 6 bases at V and 1 base at J, with 6 bases in the middle. The germline V gene has CDR1 SEHNR and CDR2 FQNEAQ (reference sequence). This CDR3 has 12 amino acids. The CDR3 coding sequence is TGTGCCAGCAGTCAAAATAACTATGGCTACACCTTC. Amino acids: CASSQNNYGYTF.

This clone came up once. V usage is TRBV4-3 and J usage is TRBJ2-5; D is perhaps TRBD2 (6 bases). Trimming took 3 bases from V and 1 from J, leaving 12 bases between them. In germline, CDR1 is LGHNA, CDR2 YSLEER. The CDR3 has 15 residues. CDR3 bases: TGCGCCAGCAGCCACTCGCGGGGATCCCAAGAGACCCAGTACTTC. Its translation: CASSHSRGSQETQYF.

The V and J genes are TRBV28 and TRBJ1-2, with TRBD1 matching over 11 bases. The V gene end was trimmed by 5 bases and the J gene end by 8 bases; junction bases not matched to a gene: 13. Germline V lookup: CDR1 MDHEN, CDR2 SYDVKM. The CDR3 is 16 residues long. This CDR3 is CASSVPPGQGARGYTF. In nucleotides, the CDR3 is TGTGCCAGCAGTGTCCCCCCTGGACAGGGGGCGCGAGGCTACACCTTC.